This T cell receptor beta chain was sequenced for a study (dated by TCRdb to 2016 to 2017). With regard to this clonotype: Its antigen specificity is not known. There are no base qualities to consult, and no much larger clone falls within one base.

Library preparation used RT-PCR. The data were produced on an Illumina MiSeq. TCRdb applied fastp at Q25 and MiXCR to the public reads, then kept only in-frame beta chains. When rows share a CDR3 protein, they turn into one entry using the most common DNA and genes. For this sample the table gives about 700,000 distinct CDR3 sequences, of which 12% to 15% were detected only once. 3.6% of the sample is in the top ten clones. The germline V gene specifies SGHTA as CDR1 and FQGNSA as CDR2. V gives up 5 bases and J gives up 1 base, and the segment between their germline ends measures 11 bases. The CDR3, from cysteine to phenylalanine, totals 14 residues. Kept here is only the CDR3 DNA, which spans 42 bases and is read in frame from base 1.

In this chain, TRBV7-2 is recombined with TRBJ1-1, with no D gene named confidently. The source is a female donor in good health, serving as a healthy control. Sequenced: memory CD4+ T cells from blood. The CDR3 in this case is CASSIIRTNTEAFF. The nucleotide sequence reads TGTGCCAGCAGCATTATTCGAACGAACACTGAAGCTTTCTTT.